This T cell receptor beta chain emerged from a study of Graves' ophthalmopathy and Graves' hyperthyroidism. The CDR3 spans 14 residues. The V end lost 4 bases, the J end lost 6 bases, and 10 bases lay between the germline ends. Germline-derived CDR1 and CDR2 are MNHNS and SASEGT. Scientists amplified the TCR beta CDR3 regions from RNA transcripts. An opening RT-PCR round employed HTBI primers and preceded a second-round multiplex PCR. TCRdb re-analysed the multiplex PCR reads in MiXCR, keeping a single row per CDR3 protein. The data hold some 200,000 distinct CDR3 sequences, with just under 30% observed a single time.

Material: peripheral blood. This chain uses TRBV6-1 with TRBJ1-6; D ambiguous. This sequence was found in a man in his forties or fifties with Graves' ophthalmopathy. The CDR3 spells CASSAAVGNSPLHF. CDR3 bases: TGTGCCAGCAGTGCAGCCGTTGGTAATTCACCCCTCCACTTT.